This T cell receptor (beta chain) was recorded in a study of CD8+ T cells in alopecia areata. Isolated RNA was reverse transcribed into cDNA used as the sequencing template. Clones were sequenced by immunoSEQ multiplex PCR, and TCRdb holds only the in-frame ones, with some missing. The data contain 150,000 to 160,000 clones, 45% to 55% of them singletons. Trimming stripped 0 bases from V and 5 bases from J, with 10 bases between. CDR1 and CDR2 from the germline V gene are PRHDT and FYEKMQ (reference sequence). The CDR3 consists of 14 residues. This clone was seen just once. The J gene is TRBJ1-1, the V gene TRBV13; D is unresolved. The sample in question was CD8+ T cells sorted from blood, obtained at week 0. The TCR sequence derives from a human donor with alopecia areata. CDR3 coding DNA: TGTGCCAGCAGCTTAGGTTCTGGGGATACTGAAGCTTTCTTT. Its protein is CASSLGSGDTEAFF.